This T cell receptor (beta chain) was identified in a study of cytomegalovirus exposure and HLA in healthy donors. Whole-study context: Among several hundred genotyped donors, about 83% fell in the Caucasian-associated ancestry cluster. Findings and caveats of the study: Prior analysis indicated that the majority of TCR beta V segments exhibited productivity approximately 90% or approximately 30% of the time. Donor immune exposure was known only as CMV serostatus. Some V segments could not be told apart, so they were left out, TRBV6-2 and TRBV6-3 among them.

PCR used 60 Vbeta primers and 13 Jbeta primers. Assay used: immunoSEQ multiplex PCR; TCRdb lists only in-frame clones, some missing. The sample lists 150,000 to 180,000 clones, roughly four fifths occurring once. The CDR3 covers 15 residues. The J segment lost 1 base and the V segment lost 8 bases, leaving 6 bases of the junction unmatched. Germline loops: CDR1 MGHRA, CDR2 YSYEKL. A note on this clone: Its antigen remains unknown.

This chain uses TRBV4-1 with TRBJ2-3; TRBD2 agrees at 10 bases. Specimen: PBMCs. The TCR sequence derives from a man in his late teens or twenties in good health and CMV-seronegative. CDR3 amino acids: CASSLAGGRTDTQYF. The DNA of the CDR3 is TGCGCCAGCTCTTTAGCGGGAGGCCGCACAGATACGCAGTATTTT.